The 9 T cell receptor beta chains below all came from one sample that was sequenced in a study of cytomegalovirus exposure and HLA in healthy donors (TCRdb year 2017). Library generation was performed with the immunoSEQ multiplex PCR assay. For the multiplex PCR, a mixture combining 60 forward primers for TCR Vbeta segments and 13 reverse primers for TCR Jbeta segments was used. The immuneACCESS repertoire file appears here via TCRdb, limited to in-frame rearrangements. These files lack a portion of the clones; in checked studies, under half of the deficit traces to unresolved V genes, and the cause of the others is not known. The sample table contains 100,000 to 150,000 clones; only one count was recorded for more than 60% of them. The top ten hold roughly 3.2% of the sample. Input material: PBMCs. Receptors originate from a man aged 30-40 years in good health and CMV-seronegative.

The sample holds a few counts of this clone. V usage is TRBV7-9 and J usage is TRBJ1-5, with TRBD1 as a possible D gene (5 bases). CDR1 SEHNR and CDR2 FQNEAQ come from the germline V gene (reference sequence). With 1 base removed from V and 2 bases from J, the gap between germline ends came to 6 bases. This CDR3 contains 14 residues. The CDR3 sequence: CASSLEGGNQPQHF. The CDR3 coding sequence is TGTGCCAGCAGCTTAGAAGGGGGCAATCAGCCCCAGCATTTT.

CDR3 residues: CASSQDEAKPYGYTF. CDR3 nucleotides: TGTGCCAGCAGCCAAGATGAGGCCAAGCCCTATGGCTACACCTTC. This chain joins TRBV4-2 and TRBJ1-2; D gene ambiguous. This CDR3 contains 15 residues. The V end was cut by 0 bases, the J end by 4 bases, with 12 bases between. Germline CDR1 and CDR2: LGHNA and YNFKEQ.

For the CDR3, the DNA is TGTGCCAGCAGCTTGCCGGGACAGGGGTTTACTGAAGCTTTCTTT. It codes for CASSLPGQGFTEAFF. The V call is TRBV5-6, the J call TRBJ1-1, with 10 bases fitting TRBD1. This CDR3 is 15 amino acids long. V shed 1 base, J shed 5 bases, and the junction held 5 bases outside the gene matches. The germline gives CDR1 SGHDT, CDR2 YYEEEE.

The gene calls are TRBV14 and TRBJ1-3; D is ambiguous. Germline CDR1 is SGHDN and CDR2 is FVKESK. Deletions cut 3 bases from V and 4 bases from J, with 13 bases between. The CDR3 spans 15 residues. The CDR3 reads CASSHRAGTGNTIYF. The DNA of the CDR3 is TGTGCCAGCAGCCACCGAGCTGGTACCGGAAACACCATATATTTT.

This clone came up a few times. The chain employs TRBV25-1 and TRBJ2-1; D ambiguous. The CDR3 spans 15 residues. Germline CDR1 reads MGHDK; CDR2 reads SYGVNS. V dropped 4 bases and J dropped 2 bases, with 12 bases sitting between them. DNA for the CDR3: TGTGCCAGCAGTGGATCCTCGGTGACCTACAATGAGCAGTTCTTC. Translating it yields CASSGSSVTYNEQFF.

The V gene is TRBV6-5, the J gene TRBJ2-7, with 9 bases fitting TRBD1. The CDR3 sequence is 15 residues long. Germline V gene data show CDR1 as MNHEY and CDR2 as SVGAGI. J gave up 0 bases and V 5 bases, and 5 bases lay outside the gene matches. CDR3 nucleotide sequence: TGTGCCAGCAGTCCGGGACAGGGCTTCTCCTACGAGCAGTACTTC. Amino acids: CASSPGQGFSYEQYF.

This clone was seen a few times. The chain uses TRBV10-1 and TRBJ2-7, with 9 bases matching TRBD1. V trimming: 4 bases; J trimming: 0 bases; junction bases outside the gene matches: 1. This CDR3 has 14 residues. Germline V gives CDR1 WNHNN, CDR2 SYGVQD (reference sequence). The CDR3 DNA sequence: TGCGCCAGCAGTGGGGACAGGGACTCCTACGAGCAGTACTTC. Its protein product is CASSGDRDSYEQYF.

The chain uses TRBV4-1 and TRBJ2-2; 7 bases line up with TRBD2. The CDR3 length is 17 residues. CDR1 and CDR2 (germline): MGHRA, YSYEKL. Losses at the gene ends were 1 base for V and 0 bases for J; bases not matched to a gene: 5. This chain's CDR3 is CASSQALGGTNTGELFF. In DNA, the CDR3 is TGCGCCAGCAGCCAAGCCCTCGGGGGGACGAACACCGGGGAGCTGTTTTTT.

The CDR3 DNA follows: TGTGCCAGCAGCTTAGGGGAGGACTATGAAGCTTTCTTT. Amino acids: CASSLGEDYEAFF. This chain connects TRBV5-6 to TRBJ1-1, with D maybe TRBD1 (5 bases). The CDR3 has 13 residues. The germline V gene has CDR1 SGHDT and CDR2 YYEEEE. The germline V and J ends were trimmed by 2 bases and 7 bases, with 12 bases remaining between them.